Detailed here is one T cell receptor (beta chain). Its antigen is currently unknown. This CDR3 region has 16 residues. Germline loops: CDR1 MNHNS, CDR2 SASEGT. Trimming left V 4 bases short and J 4 bases short, with 18 bases between. The primer mix had 60 Vbeta and 13 Jbeta primers. Sequencing was performed with immunoSEQ multiplex PCR; in TCRdb, only in-frame clones are kept and a portion is missing. Among 180,000 or so clones listed, 60% to 80% were seen once. This sample was included in a study of cytomegalovirus exposure and HLA in healthy donors. Study conclusions and caveats: Looking again later, the authors saw that most CMV-associated TCR beta chains seemed HLA-restricted. After further analysis at a later stage, 15,000 to 20,000 TCR beta sequences were associated with HLA alleles at 0.05 false discovery rate.

The V and J genes are TRBV6-1 and TRBJ2-3; tentative D call: TRBD2 (5 bases). The clonotype comes from a woman in her 40s in good health and CMV-seropositive. Sequencing input: PBMCs. CDR3 protein: CASSGAAEEVADTQYF. CDR3 sequence (DNA): TGTGCCAGCAGTGGGGCAGCGGAAGAGGTGGCAGATACGCAGTATTTT.